The 32 T cell receptor beta chains reported below all come from one sample, sequenced in a study of OX40 agonist ivuxolimab in advanced cancers. Profiling relied on immunoSEQ multiplex PCR, and the TCRdb table lists in-frame clones only, not all of them. The repertoire holds 70,000 or so clones, around 90% seen once, with approximately 0.58% in the top ten. The material sequenced was CD4+ or CD8+ T cells sorted from blood, taken in a trial of the OX40 agonist ivuxolimab. Receptor source: an adult with an advanced solid tumor such as melanoma, head and neck, liver or kidney cancer.

This chain links TRBV11-2 with TRBJ2-1; tentatively, D is TRBD2 (6 bases). The CDR3 length is 14 residues. Trimming pared 5 bases from V and 3 bases from J, leaving 11 bases between. Germline V gene data show CDR1 as SGHAT and CDR2 as FQNNGV. The CDR3 DNA reads TGTGCCAGCAGCCGCCCGGGGGTCTACAATGAGCAGTTCTTC. This encodes CASSRPGVYNEQFF. Full variable domain (rest looked up from reference TRBV11-2 and TRBJ2-1): EAGVAQSPRYKIIEKRQSVAFWCNPISGHATLYWYQQILGQGPKLLIQFQNNGVVDDSQLPKDRFSAERLKGVDSTLKIQPAKLEDSAVYLCASSRPGVYNEQFFGPGTRLTVL.

V gene TRBV6-6 combines with J gene TRBJ2-1; 8 nucleotides align to TRBD2. The germline V gene encodes CDR1 MNHNY and CDR2 SVGAGI (reference sequence). Unmatched junction bases numbered 3, after V lost 2 bases and J lost 12 bases. This CDR3 comprises 12 residues. Here the CDR3 DNA reads TGTGCCAGCAGTTACGCCGGGGGGGTGCAGTTCTTC. It specifies CASSYAGGVQFF.

J is TRBJ1-1 and V is TRBV11-2; D is unclear. The CDR3 has 12 residues. Germline values: CDR1 SGHAT, CDR2 FQNNGV. Trimming shortened V by 5 bases and J by 6 bases, and 10 bases separated the two germline ends. CDR3 in DNA: TGTGCCAGCAGCAATCGAGGGTCTGAAGCTTTCTTT. This sequence encodes CASSNRGSEAFF.

The chain links TRBV10-3 to TRBJ2-7; a possible D gene is TRBD2 (5 bases). Germline CDR1 is ENHRY and CDR2 is SYGVKD. The CDR3 runs to 15 residues. V was cut by 2 bases and J by 0 bases, with 11 bases left in between. The CDR3 nucleotides are TGTGCCATCAGTGAGGGATTAGCGTCCTCCTACGAGCAGTACTTC. Translated, it gives CAISEGLASSYEQYF.

This chain connects TRBV7-2 to TRBJ2-5; D is unclear. The CDR3 consists of 14 residues. V was trimmed by 5 bases and J by 1 base, leaving 11 bases between them. Per the germline V gene, CDR1 is SGHTA and CDR2 is FQGNSA. CDR3 nucleotides: TGTGCCAGCAGCCCTCCGGGCGGCCAAGAGACCCAGTACTTC. Its translation: CASSPPGGQETQYF.

As regards this clone: Other DNA sequences in the sample encode the same CDR3. The chain has TRBV7-2 and TRBJ2-7; 8 bases agree with TRBD2. The germline V gene encodes CDR1 SGHTA and CDR2 FQGNSA. The CDR3 runs to 13 residues. The V and J ends lost 6 bases and 4 bases, in that order; junction bases with no gene match: 5. CDR3 nucleotide sequence: TGTGCCAGCAGTTTTCGGGAGGGTTACGAGCAGTACTTC. Its protein is CASSFREGYEQYF.

This clone is a singleton in its sample. This chain connects TRBV5-1 to TRBJ2-5; a possible D gene is TRBD1 (6 bases). This CDR3 is 15 amino acids long. Between the trimmed V and J ends, which lost 4 bases and 2 bases, there was a span of 15 bases. The germline gives CDR1 SGHRS, CDR2 YFSETQ. CDR3 DNA: TGCGCCAGCAGCACCTCGGGACACGAACAAGAGACCCAGTACTTC. Translating gives CASSTSGHEQETQYF.

The rearrangement joins TRBV13 to TRBJ1-3, with unresolved D. Germline CDR1 and CDR2: PRHDT and FYEKMQ (reference sequence). CDR3 length: 13 residues. The V and J ends lost 4 bases and 2 bases respectively, with 6 bases between them. The CDR3 region has the DNA TGTGCCAGCAGCTATGGGGCTGGAAACACCATATATTTT. It translates to CASSYGAGNTIYF.

The chain links TRBV28 to TRBJ1-4; a possible D gene is TRBD1 (5 bases). The CDR3 extends over 15 amino acids. Germline values: CDR1 MDHEN, CDR2 SYDVKM. V lost 4 bases and J 7 bases, leaving 16 bases between the germline ends. The CDR3 DNA is TGTGCCAGCAGTTCCCAGGGAGGGTTGAGTGAAAAACTGTTTTTT. Translating gives CASSSQGGLSEKLFF.

This clone is a singleton in its sample. Other DNA sequences of this sample code for an identical CDR3. V is TRBV5-8 and J is TRBJ2-1, with a weak D call TRBD2 (6 bases). Germline V gene data show CDR1 as SGHTS and CDR2 as YDEGEE. Trimming pared 4 bases from V and 2 bases from J, leaving 13 bases between. CDR3 length: 15 amino acids. CDR3 in DNA: TGTGCCAGCAGCCCCGTAGCGGTTACCTACAATGAGCAGTTCTTC. Translating it yields CASSPVAVTYNEQFF.

The chain joins TRBV28 to TRBJ2-5, with D possibly TRBD1 on 6 matching bases. Trimming took 5 bases from V and 1 from J, leaving 14 bases between them. Germline V gives CDR1 MDHEN, CDR2 SYDVKM. This CDR3 contains 15 residues. Here the CDR3 reads CASSTSGTTQETQYF. The DNA of the CDR3 is TGTGCCAGCAGTACCTCCGGGACAACCCAAGAGACCCAGTACTTC. The complete variable domain, with remaining parts taken from reference TRBV28 and TRBJ2-5, reads DVKVTQSSRYLVKRTGEKVFLECVQDMDHENMFWYRQDPGLGLRLIYFSYDVKMKEKGDIPEGYSVSREKKERFSLILESASTNQTSMYLCASSTSGTTQETQYFGPGTRLLVL.

The gene calls are TRBV18 and TRBJ1-1; D gene ambiguous. Germline lookup yields CDR1 KGHSH and CDR2 LQKENI. Trimming took 3 bases from V and 3 from J, leaving 14 bases between them. The CDR3 spans 15 residues. Written as DNA, the CDR3 is TGTGCCAGCTCACCGGAGGCAGGCACGTACACTGAAGCTTTCTTT. This translates into CASSPEAGTYTEAFF.

Only one count was recorded for this clone. V gene TRBV29-1 combines with J gene TRBJ2-3, with 12 bases fitting TRBD2. The CDR3 has 16 amino acids. Germline V gene data show CDR1 as SQVTM and CDR2 as ANQGSEA. V lost 6 bases and J lost 4; bases outside the gene matches: 11. DNA for the CDR3: TGCAGCGTCGTACCCTCTAGCGGGAGGGCCCCAGATACGCAGTATTTT. Amino acids: CSVVPSSGRAPDTQYF.

The V gene is TRBV11-3, the J gene TRBJ2-5, with 13 positions matching TRBD2. The CDR3 covers 15 residues. Looked up from germline, CDR1 is SGHNT and CDR2 is YENEEA. The V and J ends lost 4 bases and 5 bases, in that order; junction bases with no gene match: 4. The CDR3 coding sequence is TGTGCCAGCAGCTCGGGACTAGCGGGACTCGAGACCCAGTACTTC. It translates to CASSSGLAGLETQYF.

This clone showed up just once. This sequence joins TRBV5-1 and TRBJ1-1; 8 nucleotides line up with TRBD1. This CDR3 spans 15 amino acids. The V segment lost 4 bases and the J segment 0 bases; nucleotides outside the gene matches: 5. CDR1 is SGHRS and CDR2 is YFSETQ in the germline V gene. CDR3 sequence (DNA): TGCGCCAGCAGCCCAAGGACAGGGATGAACACTGAAGCTTTCTTT. Translation: CASSPRTGMNTEAFF.

V usage is TRBV27 and J usage is TRBJ2-1; 7 nucleotides align to TRBD2. Germline CDR1 is MNHEY and CDR2 is SMNVEV (reference sequence). V gave up 1 base and J gave up 5 bases; unmatched junction bases: 5. The CDR3 runs to 15 residues. CDR3 sequence reads: CASSLLASGNNEQFF. CDR3 bases: TGTGCCAGCAGTTTATTGGCTAGCGGAAACAATGAGCAGTTCTTC.

Concerning this clone: Other DNA sequences in the same sample also yield this CDR3. The chain has TRBV7-2 and TRBJ2-7; 12 bases align to TRBD2. Germline V gives CDR1 SGHTA, CDR2 FQGNSA. V shed 5 bases, J shed 4 bases, and the junction held 6 bases outside the gene matches. This CDR3 spans 15 amino acids. CDR3 loop: CASSPRTSGTYEQYF. CDR3 in DNA: TGTGCCAGCAGCCCCCGGACTAGCGGGACGTACGAGCAGTACTTC.

The genes are TRBV11-2 and TRBJ2-7; 12 bases fit TRBD2. Germline V gene lookup returns CDR1 SGHAT and CDR2 FQNNGV. After removal of 6 bases from V and 0 bases from J, the junction contained 3 bases not matched to a gene. This CDR3 comprises 15 residues. The DNA for the CDR3 is TGTGCCAGCAGACAGACTAGCGGGAGCTCCTACGAGCAGTACTTC. Protein: CASRQTSGSSYEQYF.

The chain links TRBV4-1 to TRBJ2-1; D remains ambiguous. V was cut by 5 bases and J by 8 bases, with 22 bases left in between. Germline V gives CDR1 MGHRA, CDR2 YSYEKL. The length of the CDR3 is 16 residues. The CDR3 region has the DNA TGCGCCAGCAGCTTTCAAGGTGGGCTACTTCGGTATGAGCAGTTCTTC. Translating it yields CASSFQGGLLRYEQFF.

The chain combines TRBV29-1 with TRBJ1-2; tentative D call: TRBD1 (6 bases). V lost 2 bases to trimming and J lost 7 bases, with 20 bases between them. Germline-derived CDR1 and CDR2 are SQVTM and ANQGSEA. The CDR3 loop spans 15 amino acids. CDR3 nucleotides: TGCAGCGTTGAAAATGATGAAACAGGGTCGGGTGGCTACACCTTC. It specifies CSVENDETGSGGYTF.

The chain recombines TRBV9 with TRBJ1-3; D call uncertain. CDR1 is SGDLS and CDR2 is YYNGEE in the germline V gene. Between the trimmed V and J ends, which lost 3 bases and 0 bases, there was a span of 10 bases. CDR3 length: 15 amino acids. This CDR3 is CASSGVMGSGNTIYF. DNA for the CDR3: TGTGCCAGCAGCGGCGTAATGGGCTCTGGAAACACCATATATTTT. The full variable domain, with the rest looked up from reference TRBV9 and TRBJ1-3, is DSGVTQTPKHLITATGQRVTLRCSPRSGDLSVYWYQQSLDQGLQFLIQYYNGEERAKGNILERFSAQQFPDLHSELNLSSLELGDSALYFCASSGVMGSGNTIYFGEGSWLTVV.

In nucleotides, the CDR3 is TGTGCCAGCAGCTTAGGAGCGGCCCGTGGGGAGCAGTTCTTC. Translating it yields CASSLGAARGEQFF. V and J are TRBV7-9 and TRBJ2-1; possibly TRBD2 for D (5 bases). CDR1 is SEHNR and CDR2 is FQNEAQ in the germline V gene (reference sequence). Trimming removed 1 base at V and 10 bases at J, with 14 bases between. The CDR3 spans 14 residues.

The chain joins TRBV2 to TRBJ2-3; D possibly uses TRBD1 or TRBD2 (5 bases each). The CDR3 runs to 13 residues. Trimming shortened V by 8 bases and J by 5 bases, and 14 bases separated the two germline ends. In germline, CDR1 is SNHLY, CDR2 FYNNEI. CDR3 amino acids: CASGGARLDTQYF. For the CDR3, the DNA is TGTGCCAGCGGGGGAGCCCGCTTAGATACGCAGTATTTT.

The chain carries TRBV6-5 and TRBJ2-3; the match to TRBD2 covers 9 bases. Losses at the gene ends were 7 bases for V and 3 bases for J; bases not matched to a gene: 5. This CDR3 comprises 14 residues. CDR1 MNHEY and CDR2 SVGAGI come from the germline V gene. The CDR3 coding sequence is TGTGCCAGCAAGAGACTAGCGGAGACAGATACGCAGTATTTT. It codes for CASKRLAETDTQYF.

This CDR3 reads CASGGGYGELFF. The CDR3, as DNA: TGTGCCAGCGGGGGTGGTTACGGGGAGCTGTTTTTT. V usage is TRBV28 and J usage is TRBJ2-2, with D tentatively TRBD1 or TRBD2 (5 bases each). The CDR3 is made up of 12 amino acids. CDR1 is MDHEN and CDR2 is SYDVKM in the germline V gene. Trimming stripped 8 bases from V and 7 bases from J, with 11 bases between.

This chain's CDR3 is CASSDSGTRKQFF. Here the CDR3 DNA reads TGTGCCAGCAGCGACAGTGGGACTAGGAAGCAGTTCTTC. This sequence joins TRBV7-3 and TRBJ2-1, with 8 bases identical to TRBD2. The germline CDR1 and CDR2 sequences are SGHTA and FQGTGA. This CDR3 region has 13 residues. V shed 5 bases, J shed 11 bases, and the junction held 8 bases outside the gene matches.

This chain joins TRBV7-2 and TRBJ2-7; 11 bases line up with TRBD2. Per the germline V gene, CDR1 is SGHTA and CDR2 is FQGNSA. The CDR3 has 15 residues. The V and J ends lost 3 bases and 6 bases, in that order; junction bases with no gene match: 7. The CDR3 DNA follows: TGTGCCAGCAGCTTCACTAGCGGGAGTCCTATCGAGCAGTACTTC. Its translation: CASSFTSGSPIEQYF.

The V and J genes are TRBV11-2 and TRBJ2-3; weak D call: TRBD2 (5 bases). V lost 6 bases and J 4 bases, leaving 17 bases between the germline ends. Per germline, CDR1 SGHAT and CDR2 FQNNGV. This CDR3 contains 15 residues. The CDR3 DNA follows: TGTGCCAGCAGTCCGATGCGACATAGCGCAGATACGCAGTATTTT. Amino acids: CASSPMRHSADTQYF.

This CDR3 reads CASSFTYEQYF. CDR3 nucleotide sequence: TGTGCCAGCAGTTTCACCTACGAGCAGTACTTC. This chain joins TRBV28 and TRBJ2-7; D unclear. This CDR3 is 11 amino acids long. Germline-derived CDR1 and CDR2 are MDHEN and SYDVKM. V was shortened by 3 bases and J by 2 bases, with 2 bases between the two germline ends.

The chain joins TRBV11-2 to TRBJ2-7; tentative D call: TRBD2 (5 bases). This CDR3 comprises 13 residues. V was clipped by 4 bases and J by 4 bases, with 11 bases between them. Per germline, CDR1 SGHAT and CDR2 FQNNGV. CDR3 residues: CASSSDYFYEQYF. CDR3 nucleotides: TGTGCCAGCAGCTCCGACTATTTTTACGAGCAGTACTTC.

The V call is TRBV4-3, the J call TRBJ2-1, with 8 bases aligning to TRBD2. After removal of 4 bases from V and 9 bases from J, the junction contained 11 bases not matched to a gene. This CDR3 spans 15 amino acids. Germline values: CDR1 LGHNA, CDR2 YSLEER. The CDR3 spells CASSLRLTGGGEQFF. CDR3 sequence (DNA): TGCGCCAGCAGCCTCAGGCTAACGGGAGGGGGTGAGCAGTTCTTC.

The chain recombines TRBV30 with TRBJ1-2; the D is unclear. With 0 bases removed from V and 7 bases from J, the gap between germline ends came to 9 bases. Germline assignment: CDR1 GTSNPN and CDR2 SVGIG (reference sequence). This CDR3 has 12 amino acids. The CDR3 DNA reads TGTGCCTGGAGTGTACTTGAGGGTGGCTACACCTTC. Residues: CAWSVLEGGYTF.